The clone carrying this T cell receptor (beta chain) is classed as medium-sized. Its antigen remains unknown. Thyroid surgery was preceded by no treatment in any patient. This entry comes from a study of metastatic and nonmetastatic thyroid tumors. At the level of the study: Repertoire comparison spanned blood and tumor or nodule tissue of malignant and benign thyroid patients. General study points: Significantly higher TCR beta diversity was reportedly seen in malignant thyroid tumors than benign nodules, in blood and tumor.

The germline V gene encodes CDR1 MNHEY and CDR2 SVGEGT. V was trimmed by 7 bases and J by 9 bases, leaving 16 bases between them. This CDR3 spans 14 amino acids. TCRdb re-analyzed the PCR reads using MiXCR. The data show approximately 35,000 clones, with under 14% seen just once and around 16% held by the top ten. The sample comprised blood. This receptor was identified in a female donor with papillary thyroid cancer or a benign thyroid nodule (not recorded which). Some clones in this sample may be carry-over from other donors' samples. This rearrangement joins TRBV6-2 or TRBV6-3 to TRBJ1-6; D perhaps matches TRBD1 (5 bases). Written as DNA, the CDR3 is TGTGCCAGCAACCCCACCGGGGCGCGTTCACCCCTCCACTTT. Amino acids: CASNPTGARSPLHF.